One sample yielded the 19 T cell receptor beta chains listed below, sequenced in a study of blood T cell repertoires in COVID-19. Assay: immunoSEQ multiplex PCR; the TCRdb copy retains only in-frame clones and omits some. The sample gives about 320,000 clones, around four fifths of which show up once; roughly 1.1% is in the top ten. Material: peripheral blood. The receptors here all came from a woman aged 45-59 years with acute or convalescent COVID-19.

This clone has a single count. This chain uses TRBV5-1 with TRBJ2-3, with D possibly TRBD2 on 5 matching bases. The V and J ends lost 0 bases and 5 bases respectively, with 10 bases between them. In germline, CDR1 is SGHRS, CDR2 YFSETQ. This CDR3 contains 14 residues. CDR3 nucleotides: TGCGCCAGCAGCTTGGAGCCAGGAGGAGATACGCAGTATTTT. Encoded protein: CASSLEPGGDTQYF.

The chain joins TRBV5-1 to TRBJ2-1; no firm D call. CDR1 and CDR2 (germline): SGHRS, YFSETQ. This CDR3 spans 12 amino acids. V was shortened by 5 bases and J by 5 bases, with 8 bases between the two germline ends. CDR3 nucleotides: TGCGCCAGCAGGCCTGACAACAATGAGCAGTTCTTC. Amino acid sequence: CASRPDNNEQFF.

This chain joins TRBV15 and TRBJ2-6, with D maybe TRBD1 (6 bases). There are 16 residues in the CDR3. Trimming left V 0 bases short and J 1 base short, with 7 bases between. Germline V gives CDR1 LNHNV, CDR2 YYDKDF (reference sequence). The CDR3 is CATSREQGSGANVLTF. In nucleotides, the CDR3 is TGTGCCACCAGCAGAGAACAGGGTTCTGGGGCCAACGTCCTGACTTTC.

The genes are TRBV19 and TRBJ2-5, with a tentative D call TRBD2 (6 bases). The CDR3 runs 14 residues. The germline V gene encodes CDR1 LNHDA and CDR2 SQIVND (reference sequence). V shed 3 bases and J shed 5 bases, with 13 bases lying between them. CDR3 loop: CASSIAGSGETQYF. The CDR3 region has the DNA TGTGCCAGTAGTATTGCAGGGAGCGGGGAGACCCAGTACTTC.

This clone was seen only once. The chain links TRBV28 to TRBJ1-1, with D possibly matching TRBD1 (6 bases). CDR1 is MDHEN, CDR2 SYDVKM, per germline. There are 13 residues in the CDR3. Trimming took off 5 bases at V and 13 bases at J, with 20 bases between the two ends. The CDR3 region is CASSDRQVQLGFF. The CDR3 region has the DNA TGTGCCAGCAGTGACAGACAGGTCCAGCTTGGTTTCTTT.

CDR3 nucleotides: TGTGCCAGCTCACACGCAACAGGGGGGAACTATGGCTACACCTTC. Translating gives CASSHATGGNYGYTF. V usage is TRBV18 and J usage is TRBJ1-2; 8 nucleotides match TRBD1. The CDR3 loop spans 15 amino acids. CDR1 is KGHSH, CDR2 LQKENI, per germline. The V segment lost 4 bases and the J segment 2 bases; nucleotides outside the gene matches: 6.

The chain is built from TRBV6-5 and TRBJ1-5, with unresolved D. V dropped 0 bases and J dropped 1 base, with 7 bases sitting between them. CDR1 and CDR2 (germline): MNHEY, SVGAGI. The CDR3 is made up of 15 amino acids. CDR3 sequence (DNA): TGTGCCAGCAGTTACTCGACGGGGAGCAATCAGCCCCAGCATTTT. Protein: CASSYSTGSNQPQHF.

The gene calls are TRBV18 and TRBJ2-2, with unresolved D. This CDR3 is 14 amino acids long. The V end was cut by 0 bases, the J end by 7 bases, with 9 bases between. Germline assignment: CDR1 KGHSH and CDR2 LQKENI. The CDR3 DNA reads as TGTGCCAGCTCACCACCGGAGAGAGTCGGGGAGCTGTTTTTT. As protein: CASSPPERVGELFF.

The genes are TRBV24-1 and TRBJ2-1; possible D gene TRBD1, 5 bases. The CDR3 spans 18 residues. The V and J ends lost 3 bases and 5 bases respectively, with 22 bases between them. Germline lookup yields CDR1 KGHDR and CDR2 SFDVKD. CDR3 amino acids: CATSDRVFYLRRDNEQFF. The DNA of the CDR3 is TGTGCCACCAGTGATCGGGTATTCTATCTCCGCAGGGACAATGAGCAGTTCTTC.

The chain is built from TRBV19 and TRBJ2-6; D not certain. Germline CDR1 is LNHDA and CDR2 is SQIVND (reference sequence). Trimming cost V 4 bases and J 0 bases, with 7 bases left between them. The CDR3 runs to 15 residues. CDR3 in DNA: TGTGCCAGTAGTACCACAGACTCTGGGGCCAACGTCCTGACTTTC. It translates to CASSTTDSGANVLTF.

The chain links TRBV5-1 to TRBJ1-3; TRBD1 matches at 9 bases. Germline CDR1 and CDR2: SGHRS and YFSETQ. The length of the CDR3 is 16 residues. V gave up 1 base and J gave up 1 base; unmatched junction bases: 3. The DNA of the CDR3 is TGCGCCAGCAGCTTGCTGACAGGGGGATCTGGAAACACCATATATTTT. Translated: CASSLLTGGSGNTIYF.

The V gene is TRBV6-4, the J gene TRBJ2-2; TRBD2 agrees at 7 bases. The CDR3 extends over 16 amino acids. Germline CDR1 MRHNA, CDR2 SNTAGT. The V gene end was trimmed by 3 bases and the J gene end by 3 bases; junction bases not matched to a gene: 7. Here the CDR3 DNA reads TGTGCCAGCAGTGAGACGACTAGCACCGACACCGGGGAGCTGTTTTTT. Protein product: CASSETTSTDTGELFF.

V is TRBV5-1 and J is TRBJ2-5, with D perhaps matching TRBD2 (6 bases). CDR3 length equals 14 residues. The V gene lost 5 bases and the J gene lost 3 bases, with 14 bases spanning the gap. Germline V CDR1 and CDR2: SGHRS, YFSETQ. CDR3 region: CASSPDGGEETQYF. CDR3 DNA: TGCGCCAGCAGTCCGGACGGAGGGGAAGAGACCCAGTACTTC.

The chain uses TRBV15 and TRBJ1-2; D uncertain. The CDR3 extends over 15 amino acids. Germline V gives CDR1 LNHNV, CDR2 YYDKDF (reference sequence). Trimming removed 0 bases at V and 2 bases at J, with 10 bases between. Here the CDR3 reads CATSRELSPNYGYTF. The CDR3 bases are TGTGCCACCAGCAGAGAGCTGAGCCCCAACTATGGCTACACCTTC.

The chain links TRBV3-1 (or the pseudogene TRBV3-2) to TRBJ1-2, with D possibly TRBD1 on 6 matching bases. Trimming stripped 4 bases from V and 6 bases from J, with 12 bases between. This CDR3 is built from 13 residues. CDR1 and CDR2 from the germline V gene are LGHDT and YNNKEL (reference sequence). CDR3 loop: CASSLRGADGYTF. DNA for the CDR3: TGTGCCAGCAGCCTACGGGGGGCGGATGGCTACACCTTC.

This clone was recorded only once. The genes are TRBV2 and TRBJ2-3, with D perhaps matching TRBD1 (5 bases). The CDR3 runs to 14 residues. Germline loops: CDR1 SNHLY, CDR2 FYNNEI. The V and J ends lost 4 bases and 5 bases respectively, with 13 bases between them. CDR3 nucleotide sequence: TGTGCCAGCAGTGCGACAGCCTCGAGAGATACGCAGTATTTT. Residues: CASSATASRDTQYF.

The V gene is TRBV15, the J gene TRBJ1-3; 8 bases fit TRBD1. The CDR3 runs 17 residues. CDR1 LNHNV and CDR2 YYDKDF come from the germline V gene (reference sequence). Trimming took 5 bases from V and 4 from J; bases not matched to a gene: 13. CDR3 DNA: TGTGCCACCAGCCCGCGGACAGGGATATCGTCCGGAAACACCATATATTTT. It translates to CATSPRTGISSGNTIYF.

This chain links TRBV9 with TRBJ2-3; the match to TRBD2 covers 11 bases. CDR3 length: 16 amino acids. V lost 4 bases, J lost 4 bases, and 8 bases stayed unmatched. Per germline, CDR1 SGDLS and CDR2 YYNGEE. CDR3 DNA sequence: TGTGCCAGCAGCTCACTGACTAGCGGGACGGCAGATACGCAGTATTTT. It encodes CASSSLTSGTADTQYF. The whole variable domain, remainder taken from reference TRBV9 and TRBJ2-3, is DSGVTQTPKHLITATGQRVTLRCSPRSGDLSVYWYQQSLDQGLQFLIQYYNGEERAKGNILERFSAQQFPDLHSELNLSSLELGDSALYFCASSSLTSGTADTQYFGPGTRLTVL.

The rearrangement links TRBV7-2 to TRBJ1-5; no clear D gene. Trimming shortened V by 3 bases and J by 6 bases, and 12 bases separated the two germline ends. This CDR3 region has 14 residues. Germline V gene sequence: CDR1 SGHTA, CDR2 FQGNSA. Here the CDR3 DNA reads TGTGCCAGCAGCTTGGAAGGAGGCCGTCAGCCCCAGCATTTT. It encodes CASSLEGGRQPQHF.